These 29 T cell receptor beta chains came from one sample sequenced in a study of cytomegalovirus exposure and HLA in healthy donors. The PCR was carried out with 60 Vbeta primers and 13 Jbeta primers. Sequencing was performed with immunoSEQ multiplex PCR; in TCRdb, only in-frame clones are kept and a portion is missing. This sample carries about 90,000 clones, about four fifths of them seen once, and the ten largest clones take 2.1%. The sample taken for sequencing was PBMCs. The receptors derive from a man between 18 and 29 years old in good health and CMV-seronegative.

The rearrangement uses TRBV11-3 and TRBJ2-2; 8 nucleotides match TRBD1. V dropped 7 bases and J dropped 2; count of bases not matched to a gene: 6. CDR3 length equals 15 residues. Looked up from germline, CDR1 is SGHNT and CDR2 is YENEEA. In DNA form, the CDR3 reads TGTGCCAGCACTCCAGGGGGCCTAAACACCGGGGAGCTGTTTTTT. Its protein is CASTPGGLNTGELFF.

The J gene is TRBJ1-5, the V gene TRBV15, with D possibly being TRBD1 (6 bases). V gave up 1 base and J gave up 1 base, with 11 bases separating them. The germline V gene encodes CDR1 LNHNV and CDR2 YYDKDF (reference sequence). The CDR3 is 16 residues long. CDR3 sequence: CATSRARGGSNQPQHF. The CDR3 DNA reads TGTGCCACCAGCAGAGCTAGGGGGGGAAGCAATCAGCCCCAGCATTTT.

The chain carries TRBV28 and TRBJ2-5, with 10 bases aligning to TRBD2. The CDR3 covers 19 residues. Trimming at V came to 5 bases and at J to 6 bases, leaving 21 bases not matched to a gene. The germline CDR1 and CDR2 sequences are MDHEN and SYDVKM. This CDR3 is CASSTPWGGPGTSVQTQYF. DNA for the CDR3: TGTGCCAGCAGTACCCCCTGGGGGGGTCCCGGGACTAGCGTTCAGACCCAGTACTTC. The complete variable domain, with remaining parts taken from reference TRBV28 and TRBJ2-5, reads DVKVTQSSRYLVKRTGEKVFLECVQDMDHENMFWYRQDPGLGLRLIYFSYDVKMKEKGDIPEGYSVSREKKERFSLILESASTNQTSMYLCASSTPWGGPGTSVQTQYFGPGTRLLVL.

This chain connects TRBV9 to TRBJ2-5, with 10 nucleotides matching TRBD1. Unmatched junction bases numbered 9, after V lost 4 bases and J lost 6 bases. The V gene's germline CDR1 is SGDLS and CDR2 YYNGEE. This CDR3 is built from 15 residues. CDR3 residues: CASSPATGGKKTQYF. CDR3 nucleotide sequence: TGTGCCAGCAGCCCTGCGACAGGGGGCAAAAAGACCCAGTACTTC.

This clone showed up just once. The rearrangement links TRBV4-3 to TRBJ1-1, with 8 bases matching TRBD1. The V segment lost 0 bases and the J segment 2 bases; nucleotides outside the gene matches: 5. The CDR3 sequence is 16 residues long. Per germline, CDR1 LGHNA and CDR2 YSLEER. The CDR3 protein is CASSQDRTGGNTEAFF. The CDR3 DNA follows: TGCGCCAGCAGCCAAGATCGCACAGGGGGAAACACTGAAGCTTTCTTT.

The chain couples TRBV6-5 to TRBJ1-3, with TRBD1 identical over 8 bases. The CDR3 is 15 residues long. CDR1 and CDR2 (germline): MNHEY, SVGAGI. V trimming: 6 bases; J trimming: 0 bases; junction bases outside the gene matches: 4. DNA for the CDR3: TGTGCCAGCAGAGGGACAGGCTTCTCTGGAAACACCATATATTTT. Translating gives CASRGTGFSGNTIYF.

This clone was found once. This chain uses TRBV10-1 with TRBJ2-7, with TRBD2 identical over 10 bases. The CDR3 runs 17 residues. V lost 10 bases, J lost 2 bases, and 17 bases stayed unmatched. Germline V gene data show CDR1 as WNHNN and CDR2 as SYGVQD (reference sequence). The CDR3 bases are TGCGCCAACCGGCGGACAGTGAGGACTAGCGGAACCTACGAGCAGTACTTC. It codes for CANRRTVRTSGTYEQYF.

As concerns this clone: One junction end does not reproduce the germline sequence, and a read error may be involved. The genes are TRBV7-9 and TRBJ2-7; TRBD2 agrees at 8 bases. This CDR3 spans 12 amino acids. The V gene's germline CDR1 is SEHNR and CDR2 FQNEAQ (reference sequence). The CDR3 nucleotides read TGTTCCAGCAGGTCGGGAGGGCTCGAGCAGTACTTC. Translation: CSSRSGGLEQYF. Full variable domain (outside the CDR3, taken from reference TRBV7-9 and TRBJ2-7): DTGVSQNPRHKITKRGQNVTFRCDPISEHNRLYWYRQTLGQGPEFLTYFQNEAQLEKSRLLSDRFSAERPKGSFSTLEIQRTEQGDSAMYLCSSRSGGLEQYFGPGTRLTVT.

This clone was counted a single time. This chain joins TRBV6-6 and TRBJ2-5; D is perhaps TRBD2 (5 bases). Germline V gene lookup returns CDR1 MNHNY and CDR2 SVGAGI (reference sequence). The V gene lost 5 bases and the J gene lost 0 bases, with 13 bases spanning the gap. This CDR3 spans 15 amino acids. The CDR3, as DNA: TGTGCCAGCAGTCACCGGACTCTGAACCAAGAGACCCAGTACTTC. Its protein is CASSHRTLNQETQYF.

This chain's CDR3 is CASSERGGRTEAFF. CDR3 bases: TGCGCCAGCAGTGAGCGGGGGGGTCGCACTGAAGCTTTCTTT. V and J are TRBV10-1 and TRBJ1-1; D perhaps matches TRBD1 (5 bases). V lost 2 bases and J 4 bases, leaving 11 bases between the germline ends. CDR3 length: 14 amino acids. CDR1 WNHNN and CDR2 SYGVQD come from the germline V gene (reference sequence).

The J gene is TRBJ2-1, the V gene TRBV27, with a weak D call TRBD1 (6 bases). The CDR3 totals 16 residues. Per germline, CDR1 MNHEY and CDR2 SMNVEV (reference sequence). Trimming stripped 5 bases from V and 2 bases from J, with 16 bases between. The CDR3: CASSGAGTPTYNEQFF. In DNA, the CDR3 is TGTGCCAGCAGTGGGGCCGGGACACCCACCTACAATGAGCAGTTCTTC.

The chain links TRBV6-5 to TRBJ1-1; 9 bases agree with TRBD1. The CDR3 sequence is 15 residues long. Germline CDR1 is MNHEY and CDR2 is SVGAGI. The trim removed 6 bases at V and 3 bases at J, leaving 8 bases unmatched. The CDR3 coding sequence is TGTGCCAGCAGGCACAGGGGGCAAATCCACACTGAAGCTTTCTTT. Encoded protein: CASRHRGQIHTEAFF.

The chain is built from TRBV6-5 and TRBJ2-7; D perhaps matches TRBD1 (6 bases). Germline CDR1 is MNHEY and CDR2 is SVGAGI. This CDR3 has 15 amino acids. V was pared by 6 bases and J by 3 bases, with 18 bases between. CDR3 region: CASSSGAGWDYEQYF. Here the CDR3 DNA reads TGTGCCAGCAGCTCAGGGGCGGGTTGGGACTACGAGCAGTACTTC.

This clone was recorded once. The CDR3 DNA sequence: TGTGCCGGTAGGAGCTCTGGGGCCAACGTCCTGACTTTC. Encoded protein: CAGRSSGANVLTF. The chain recombines TRBV7-6 with TRBJ2-6; D unresolved. From germline, CDR1 is SGHVS and CDR2 FNYEAQ. V was pared by 11 bases and J by 0 bases, with 8 bases between. The CDR3 loop spans 13 amino acids.

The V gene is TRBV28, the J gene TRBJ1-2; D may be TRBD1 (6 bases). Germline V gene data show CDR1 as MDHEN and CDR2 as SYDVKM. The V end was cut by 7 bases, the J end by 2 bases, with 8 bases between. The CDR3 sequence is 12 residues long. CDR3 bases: TGTGCCAGCAAGACAGGAAACTATGGCTACACCTTC. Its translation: CASKTGNYGYTF.

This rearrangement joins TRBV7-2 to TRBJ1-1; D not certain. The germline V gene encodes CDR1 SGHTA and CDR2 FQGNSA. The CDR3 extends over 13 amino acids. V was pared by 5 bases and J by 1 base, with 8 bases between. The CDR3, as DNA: TGTGCCAGCAGCCGCACACAGAACACTGAAGCTTTCTTT. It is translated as CASSRTQNTEAFF.

CDR3 DNA sequence: TGCGCCAGCAGCTTCCAGGTCTCCTATAATTCACCCCTCCACTTT. Translation gives CASSFQVSYNSPLHF. J is TRBJ1-6 and V is TRBV5-1; D remains unclear. The germline V and J ends were trimmed by 2 bases and 0 bases, with 6 bases remaining between them. The CDR3 totals 15 residues. Germline loops: CDR1 SGHRS, CDR2 YFSETQ.

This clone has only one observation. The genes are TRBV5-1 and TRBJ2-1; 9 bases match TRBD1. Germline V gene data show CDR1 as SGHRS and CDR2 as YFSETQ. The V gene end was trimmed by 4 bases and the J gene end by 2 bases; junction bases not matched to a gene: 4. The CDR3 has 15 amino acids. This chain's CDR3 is CASSGGQGTYNEQFF. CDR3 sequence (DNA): TGCGCCAGCAGCGGGGGACAGGGAACCTACAATGAGCAGTTCTTC.

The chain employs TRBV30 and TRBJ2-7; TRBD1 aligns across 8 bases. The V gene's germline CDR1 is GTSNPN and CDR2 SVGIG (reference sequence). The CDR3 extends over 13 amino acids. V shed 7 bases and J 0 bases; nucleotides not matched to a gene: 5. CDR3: CASRTGSSYEQYF. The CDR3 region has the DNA TGTGCCTCCCGGACAGGGAGCTCCTACGAGCAGTACTTC.

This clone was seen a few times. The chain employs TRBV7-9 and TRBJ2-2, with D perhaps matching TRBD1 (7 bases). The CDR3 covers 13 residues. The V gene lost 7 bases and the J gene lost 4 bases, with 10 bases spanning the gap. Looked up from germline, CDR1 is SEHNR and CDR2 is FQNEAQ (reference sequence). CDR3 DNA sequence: TGTGCCAGCACAGGGGGGTCCACCGGGGAGCTGTTTTTT. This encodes CASTGGSTGELFF.

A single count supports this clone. The CDR3 protein is CASSLTGEQYF. CDR3 coding DNA: TGTGCCAGCAGCTTGACGGGCGAGCAGTACTTC. The chain links TRBV5-4 to TRBJ2-7; D call uncertain. Trimming removed 1 base at V and 6 bases at J, with 5 bases between. The CDR3 is 11 amino acids. Germline loops: CDR1 SGHNT, CDR2 YYREEE (reference sequence).

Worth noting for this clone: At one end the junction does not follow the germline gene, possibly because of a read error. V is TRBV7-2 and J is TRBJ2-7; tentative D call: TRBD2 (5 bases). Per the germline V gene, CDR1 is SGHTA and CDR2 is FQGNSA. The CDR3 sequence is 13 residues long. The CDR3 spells CVSSIGLNWEQYF. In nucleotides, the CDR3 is TGTGTCAGCAGCATTGGACTGAACTGGGAGCAGTACTTC.

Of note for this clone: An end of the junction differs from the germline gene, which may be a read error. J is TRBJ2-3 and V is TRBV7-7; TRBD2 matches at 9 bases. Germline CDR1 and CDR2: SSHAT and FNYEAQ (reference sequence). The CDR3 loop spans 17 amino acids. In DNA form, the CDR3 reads TGTGCTAGCAGCTCCAGTCGGGTAGCGGGAGTGGCAGATACGCAGTATTTT. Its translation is CASSSSRVAGVADTQYF.

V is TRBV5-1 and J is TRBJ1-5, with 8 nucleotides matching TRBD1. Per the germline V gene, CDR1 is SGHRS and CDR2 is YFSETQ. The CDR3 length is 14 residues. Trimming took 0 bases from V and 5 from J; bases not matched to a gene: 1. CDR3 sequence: CASSLETGDQPQHF. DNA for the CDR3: TGCGCCAGCAGCTTGGAGACAGGGGATCAGCCCCAGCATTTT. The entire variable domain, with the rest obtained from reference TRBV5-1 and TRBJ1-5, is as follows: KAGVTQTPRYLIKTRGQQVTLSCSPISGHRSVSWYQQTPGQGLQFLFEYFSETQRNKGNFPGRFSGRQFSNSRSEMNVSTLELGDSALYLCASSLETGDQPQHFGDGTRLSIL.

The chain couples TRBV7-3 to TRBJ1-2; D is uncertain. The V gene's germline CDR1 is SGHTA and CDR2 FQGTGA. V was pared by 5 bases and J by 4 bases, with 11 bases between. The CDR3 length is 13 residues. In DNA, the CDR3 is TGTGCCAGCAGCCCCTCTTCTAGCTATGGCTACACCTTC. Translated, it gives CASSPSSSYGYTF.

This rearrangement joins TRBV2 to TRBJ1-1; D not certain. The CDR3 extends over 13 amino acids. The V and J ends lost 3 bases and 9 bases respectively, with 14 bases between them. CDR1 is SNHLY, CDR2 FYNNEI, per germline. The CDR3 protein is CASSEGREMKAFF. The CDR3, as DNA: TGTGCCAGCAGTGAGGGCCGAGAGATGAAAGCTTTCTTT.

The CDR3 sequence: CAISEPGQANTEAFF. As DNA, the CDR3 is TGTGCCATCAGCGAACCGGGACAGGCGAACACTGAAGCTTTCTTT. V is TRBV10-3 and J is TRBJ1-1; TRBD1 matches 8 bases. Germline lookup yields CDR1 ENHRY and CDR2 SYGVKD. With 6 bases clipped from V and 1 base from J, the junction kept 7 bases outside the gene matches. This CDR3 spans 15 amino acids.

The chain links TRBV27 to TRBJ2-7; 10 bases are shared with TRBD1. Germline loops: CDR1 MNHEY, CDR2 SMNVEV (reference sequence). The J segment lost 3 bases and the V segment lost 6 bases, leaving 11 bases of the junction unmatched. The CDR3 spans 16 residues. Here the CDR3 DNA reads TGTGCCAGCAGCCCCTCCGGGGGGGACAGGGGCTACGAGCAGTACTTC. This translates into CASSPSGGDRGYEQYF.

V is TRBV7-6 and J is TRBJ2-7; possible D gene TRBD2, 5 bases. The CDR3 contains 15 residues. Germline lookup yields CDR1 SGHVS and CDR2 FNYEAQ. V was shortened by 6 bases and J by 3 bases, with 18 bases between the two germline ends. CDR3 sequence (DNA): TGTGCCAGCAGTCTCCGGGATAGCAATCTCTACGAGCAGTACTTC. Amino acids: CASSLRDSNLYEQYF.